The 25 T cell receptor beta chains below come from one sample, sequenced in a study of human T cells and chemical hapten exposure. Indicated time point: pre-sensitization, week 0. Treatment denoted: therapeutic diphenylcyclopropenone sensitization with weekly scalp DPC. TCRdb recomputed calls from the RACE reads with MiXCR, one row per CDR3 protein. This sample carries 95,000 to 150,000 distinct CDR3 sequences, roughly 12% of them seen once, and the ten largest clones take around 2.7%. The specimen comprised whole blood, sampled in connection with sensitization to the hapten diphenylcyclopropenone (DPC). The receptor source for this set is a woman aged 18-30 years with alopecia areata. Some clones in this sample may be carry-over from other donors' samples.

Concerning this clonotype itself: At one end the junction does not follow the germline gene, possibly because of a read error. The CDR3 DNA is TGTGCCAGCAGCACCTACTCAGGGCGCAATTCACCCCTCTACTTT. It codes for CASSTYSGRNSPLYF. The gene calls are TRBV7-9 and TRBJ1-6; D is possibly TRBD1 (5 bases). Germline values: CDR1 SEHNR, CDR2 FQNEAQ (reference sequence). The CDR3 totals 15 residues.

This clonotype appeared a few times. The chain recombines TRBV20-1 with TRBJ2-5; tentatively, D is TRBD2 (6 bases). The V gene lost 1 base and the J gene lost 1 base, with 19 bases spanning the gap. This CDR3 has 17 residues. The germline gives CDR1 DFQATT, CDR2 SNEGSKA (reference sequence). CDR3 residues: CSARARDPKAPQETQYF. CDR3 in DNA: TGCAGTGCTAGAGCGCGGGATCCTAAAGCTCCCCAAGAGACCCAGTACTTC.

This clonotype was seen ten or more times. The chain has TRBV5-6 and TRBJ2-3; D unclear. CDR3 length: 15 amino acids. The germline V gene encodes CDR1 SGHDT and CDR2 YYEEEE. Trimming left V 1 base short and J 4 bases short, with 13 bases between. The CDR3 protein is CASSLWNARADTQYF. CDR3 coding DNA: TGTGCCAGCAGCTTGTGGAACGCTAGGGCAGATACGCAGTATTTT.

This clonotype has just one count. The chain employs TRBV4-3 and TRBJ2-6, with D hard to call. The V end was cut by 0 bases, the J end by 0 bases, with 6 bases between. CDR1 is LGHNA, CDR2 YSLEER, per germline. This CDR3 is 16 amino acids long. The CDR3 sequence is CASSQDGRSGANVLTF. The CDR3 nucleotides are TGCGCCAGCAGCCAAGATGGCCGCTCTGGGGCCAACGTCCTGACTTTC.

The table lists this clonotype with a few counts. This CDR3 is CASSLRRGYNQPQHF. DNA for the CDR3: TGTGCCAGCAGTTTACGGCGCGGCTACAATCAGCCCCAGCATTTT. The chain is built from TRBV12-3 or TRBV12-4 and TRBJ1-5; no clear D gene. Trimming took 2 bases from V and 3 from J, leaving 11 bases between them. The CDR3 is 15 residues long.

In its sample, this clonotype was seen many times. The chain is built from TRBV7-3 and TRBJ2-5; TRBD1 aligns across 10 bases. The CDR3 is made up of 13 amino acids. Germline assignment: CDR1 SGHTA and CDR2 FQGTGA. V lost 5 bases to trimming and J lost 4 bases; unmatched junction nucleotides: 1. This CDR3 reads CASSRDRGETQYF. Written as DNA, the CDR3 is TGTGCCAGCAGCAGGGACAGGGGAGAGACCCAGTACTTC.

The CDR3 DNA sequence: TGCAGTGCGGAGGACTGGGGGGCGGGCCGGGCAGATACGCAGTATTTT. Translated: CSAEDWGAGRADTQYF. This sequence joins TRBV20-1 and TRBJ2-3, with D perhaps being TRBD1 or TRBD2 (6 bases each). Trimming pared 6 bases from V and 4 bases from J, leaving 23 bases between. The length of the CDR3 is 16 residues. The germline gives CDR1 DFQATT, CDR2 SNEGSKA (reference sequence).

This clonotype was observed a handful of times. The chain employs TRBV7-2 and TRBJ2-7; D possibly corresponds to TRBD1 (5 bases). V lost 5 bases and J 0 bases, leaving 14 bases between the germline ends. In germline, CDR1 is SGHTA, CDR2 FQGNSA. The CDR3 has 15 residues. CDR3 DNA sequence: TGTGCCAGCAGCCCATCAGGGTTCCACTCCTACGAGCAGTACTTC. It specifies CASSPSGFHSYEQYF.

The J gene is TRBJ2-3, the V gene TRBV18; TRBD2 aligns across 8 bases. Germline V CDR1 and CDR2: KGHSH, LQKENI. The CDR3 is 16 amino acids. V was pared by 1 base and J by 1 base, with 4 bases of the junction left unmatched. CDR3 DNA sequence: TGTGCCAGCTCACCACAGTCGACTAGCGGCACAGATACGCAGTATTTT. Residues: CASSPQSTSGTDTQYF.

The sample holds a few counts of this clonotype. V is TRBV29-1 and J is TRBJ2-3; TRBD2 matches 15 bases. Germline loops: CDR1 SQVTM, CDR2 ANQGSEA. CDR3 length equals 15 residues. V lost 4 bases and J lost 7; bases outside the gene matches: 6. CDR3 sequence: CSVVPGTSGGNTQYF. CDR3 nucleotide sequence: TGCAGCGTTGTTCCCGGGACTAGCGGGGGGAATACGCAGTATTTT.

In this sample, this clonotype turned up a few times. V and J are TRBV4-3 and TRBJ2-1; 10 bases agree with TRBD2. From germline, CDR1 is LGHNA and CDR2 YSLEER. V lost 1 base to trimming and J lost 8 bases; unmatched junction nucleotides: 8. CDR3 length: 16 amino acids. CDR3 coding DNA: TGCGCCAGCAGCCAAGTCTTAGCGGGGGGAGGAGATGAGCAGTTCTTC. Its protein is CASSQVLAGGGDEQFF.

This clonotype was seen at least ten times. The rearrangement joins TRBV6-2 or TRBV6-3 to TRBJ2-5; no clear D gene. The ends were cut back, 6 bases at V and 5 bases at J, with 19 bases in the middle. CDR3 length: 15 residues. CDR1 and CDR2 (germline): MNHEY, SVGEGT. The chain's CDR3 is CASRSDGPRSETQYF. Here the CDR3 DNA reads TGTGCCAGCAGATCGGACGGACCGCGATCTGAGACCCAGTACTTC.

The table lists this clonotype with many counts. The chain joins TRBV29-1 to TRBJ1-1, with TRBD1 as a possible D gene (5 bases). This CDR3 spans 14 amino acids. Trimming removed 0 bases from V and 0 bases from J, with 8 bases in between. The germline V gene has CDR1 SQVTM and CDR2 ANQGSEA. Here the CDR3 reads CSVEDRRVNTEAFF. In DNA, the CDR3 is TGCAGCGTTGAAGATCGCAGGGTGAACACTGAAGCTTTCTTT.

The rearrangement links TRBV18 to TRBJ1-6, with a possible D match to TRBD1 (5 bases). The CDR3 has 16 amino acids. Looked up from germline, CDR1 is KGHSH and CDR2 is LQKENI. V shed 6 bases and J shed 4 bases, with 16 bases lying between them. CDR3 nucleotides: TGTGCCAGCTCTCCGAGCGGGACGGATTATAATTCACCCCTCCACTTT. It specifies CASSPSGTDYNSPLHF.

This clonotype showed up just a few times. In DNA form, the CDR3 reads TGTGCCAGCAGCTACTTACAGGGTCTCCGGACCTCACCCCTCCACTTT. It is translated as CASSYLQGLRTSPLHF. The chain combines TRBV7-2 with TRBJ1-6; a weak D match, TRBD1 (6 bases). The CDR3 spans 16 residues. Per germline, CDR1 SGHTA and CDR2 FQGNSA. V was trimmed by 4 bases and J by 10 bases, leaving 20 bases between them.

The chain carries TRBV12-3 or TRBV12-4 and TRBJ1-2, with unresolved D. V shed 8 bases and J shed 7 bases, with 14 bases lying between them. The CDR3 totals 12 residues. The CDR3 nucleotides read TGTGCCAGCTCCCTTTTGGGGAGTGGCTACACCTTC. This translates into CASSLLGSGYTF.

The chain has TRBV6-2 or TRBV6-3 and TRBJ1-5; TRBD1 agrees at 10 bases. CDR1 is MNHEY, CDR2 SVGEGT, per germline. The ends lost 5 bases at V and 4 bases at J; junction bases unmatched: 11. The CDR3 loop spans 17 amino acids. In DNA, the CDR3 is TGTGCCAGCAGTCCCCCGGACAGGGGGATTACGAATCAGCCCCAGCATTTT. Protein: CASSPPDRGITNQPQHF.

The V call is TRBV9, the J call TRBJ2-2; perhaps TRBD1 as D (6 bases). The CDR3 sequence is 13 residues long. Trimming removed 3 bases at V and 13 bases at J, with 16 bases between. Germline values: CDR1 SGDLS, CDR2 YYNGEE. For the CDR3, the DNA is TGTGCCAGCAGCGGACGGGACACCGGATTGCTGTTTTTT. Translation: CASSGRDTGLLFF.

The chain couples TRBV6-1 to TRBJ1-2; D might be TRBD1 (6 bases). Between the trimmed V and J ends, which lost 6 bases and 4 bases, there was a span of 12 bases. The CDR3 length is 13 residues. The germline CDR1 and CDR2 sequences are MNHNS and SASEGT. The CDR3, as DNA: TGTGCCAGCAGGGAACAGGGAGGCTATGGCTACACCTTC. Translating gives CASREQGGYGYTF.

In this sample, this clonotype turned up many times. The chain is built from TRBV4-2 and TRBJ1-4; D gene ambiguous. This CDR3 comprises 12 residues. The V end lost 3 bases, the J end lost 4 bases, and 3 bases lay between the germline ends. Germline values: CDR1 LGHNA, CDR2 YNFKEQ. The CDR3: CASSQVNEKLFF. As DNA, the CDR3 is TGTGCCAGCAGCCAGGTTAATGAAAAACTGTTTTTT.

A few counts support this clonotype. The rearrangement joins TRBV20-1 to TRBJ1-1; 7 bases match TRBD1. From germline, CDR1 is DFQATT and CDR2 SNEGSKA (reference sequence). The V gene end was trimmed by 0 bases and the J gene end by 5 bases; junction bases not matched to a gene: 3. The CDR3 consists of 13 residues. CDR3 loop: CSAREGQATEAFF. The CDR3 DNA is TGCAGTGCTAGAGAAGGACAGGCGACTGAAGCTTTCTTT.

The V call is TRBV21-1, the J call TRBJ1-1; TRBD1 reflects the table's D call only, with no check against the DNA. TRBV21-1 is designated a pseudogene. The CDR3 has 17 residues. As DNA, the CDR3 is TGTGCCAGCAGCCTATCCCCTGAGCACGTTATGAACACTGAAGCTTTCTTT. This translates into CASSLSPEHVMNTEAFF.

V usage is TRBV5-1 and J usage is TRBJ2-7; D might be TRBD1 (7 bases). This CDR3 has 16 residues. Trimming left V 4 bases short and J 2 bases short, with 19 bases between. Germline CDR1 and CDR2: SGHRS and YFSETQ. The CDR3 DNA sequence: TGCGCCAGCAGCCTAGGGGGCAGGGAGGCCCCCTACGAGCAGTACTTC. The encoded protein is CASSLGGREAPYEQYF.

Many counts were recorded for this clonotype. The rearrangement joins TRBV11-2 to TRBJ1-1; possible D gene TRBD1, 6 bases. Per germline, CDR1 SGHAT and CDR2 FQNNGV. Trimming cost V 0 bases and J 4 bases, with 12 bases left between them. The CDR3 sequence is 15 residues long. CDR3 in DNA: TGTGCCAGCAGCTTAGATGGGGGGCTTGGCACTGAAGCTTTCTTT. Protein product: CASSLDGGLGTEAFF.

In the case of this clonotype: At one boundary the junction diverges from the germline segment, which might be a read error. The J gene is TRBJ2-5, the V gene TRBV24-1, with 9 bases lining up with TRBD1. The CDR3 is 15 amino acids. Germline V lookup: CDR1 KGHDR, CDR2 SFDVKD. CDR3 sequence (DNA): TGTGTCACCAGTGATGGGGGACAGGGCCCAGAGACCCAGTACTTC. Residues: CVTSDGGQGPETQYF.